The 2 T cell receptor beta chains below all came from one sample that was sequenced in a study of cytomegalovirus exposure and HLA in healthy donors. PCR used 60 Vbeta primers and 13 Jbeta primers. Clones were sequenced by immunoSEQ multiplex PCR, and TCRdb holds only the in-frame ones, with some missing. The sample yields more than 80,000 clones, about two thirds seen once. The sample consisted of PBMCs. The receptors come from a female donor in good health and CMV-seronegative.

The rearrangement links TRBV6-1 to TRBJ2-7, with 7 bases identical to TRBD1. The CDR3 runs 12 residues. Unmatched junction bases numbered 2, after V lost 7 bases and J lost 2 bases. Germline lookup yields CDR1 MNHNS and CDR2 SASEGT. The chain's CDR3 is CASMTGTYEQYF. For the CDR3, the DNA is TGTGCCAGCATGACAGGGACCTACGAGCAGTACTTC.

This clone was observed once. The rearrangement joins TRBV10-3 to TRBJ2-3, with 7 positions matching TRBD2. V dropped 6 bases and J dropped 2; count of bases not matched to a gene: 8. Germline CDR1 is ENHRY and CDR2 is SYGVKD. This CDR3 contains 15 residues. CDR3 protein: CAISFSSGLTDTQYF. The CDR3, as DNA: TGTGCCATCAGCTTTTCTAGCGGACTCACAGATACGCAGTATTTT.